Sequencing of this TCR beta chain was carried out in a study of T-cell reconstitution after alpha-beta-depleted transplantation in children (dated by TCRdb to 2015 to 2016). Regarding the research as a whole: T-cell immune reconstitution after TCRalphabeta/CD19-depleted allogeneic hematopoietic cell transplantation in children was quantitatively tracked in the study by means of TCR repertoire profiling.

Points the paper makes about the study in general: About two months after transplant, the apparently early recovery of alphabetaT-cell counts reportedly depended on just several hundred clones that had expanded rapidly and came from non-depleted graft cells. In some patients, the high TCRbeta diversity seen at day 60 was put down to recipient T cells and intrathymic progenitors that had survived conditioning. Over the following months the frequencies of hyperexpanded clones went down, and after one year T-cell counts and TCRbeta diversity were mostly credited to newly produced T cells.

As encoded in the germline V gene (reference sequence), CDR1 is DFQATT while CDR2 is SNEGSKA. V loses 5 bases of germline sequence and J loses 2 bases, and the interval between the two ends is 19 bases. The CDR3 goes from the cysteine to the phenylalanine over 17 residues. The entry retains the CDR3 DNA only, 51 bases that are in frame from base 1. The library came from PCR. Instrument on record: Illumina HiSeq 2500. TCR libraries were prepared with molecular barcoding, using unique molecular identifiers to normalize TCRbeta repertoire quantification. Using fastp trimming at Q25 and MiXCR clonotype assembly, TCRdb reanalyzed the public sequencing data and kept in-frame beta chains. Each entry is one CDR3 protein sequence, shown with its most common DNA and genes. The sample has 600,000 to 800,000 distinct CDR3 sequences on record, about an eighth of them singletons. 0.79% of the sample goes to the ten largest clones.

This clonotype turned up a few times. The specificity of this receptor is unknown. There are no base qualities to consult, and no much larger clone falls within one base. What this sample's treatment or condition label stands for: allogeneic hematopoietic cell transplantation with graft depleted of TCRalphabeta T cells and CD19 B cells. Transplant recipients were children who received TCRalphabeta/CD19-depleted allogeneic hematopoietic cell grafts. The source was PBMCs, collected before TCRalphabeta/CD19-depleted stem cell transplant. The clonotype was recovered from a girl between 2 and 10 years old with congenital amegakaryocytic thrombocytopenia, due to receive a stem cell transplant. The chain is made from TRBV20-1 and TRBJ2-6; TRBD1 is perhaps the D gene, given 5 matching bases. The CDR3 reads as follows: CSARQGETFPGANVLTF. The sequenced DNA: TGCAGTGCTCGGCAGGGTGAGACCTTTCCTGGGGCCAACGTCCTGACTTTC.